A single T cell receptor beta chain is shown here with its context. The antigen this receptor binds is unknown. One base away there is no much larger clone; base qualities are not given. This entry comes from a study of blood T cells in healthy people across ages (dated by TCRdb to between 2015 and 2016). Context from the whole study: In model experiments, roughly one uniquely barcoded TCR beta cDNA molecule per two T cells was captured by template switching. To track age-related changes in TCR beta repertoire diversity, the study relied on deep sequencing normalized with unique cDNA molecular identifiers. To avoid experimental bias, donors of different ages were spread randomly across the sequencing lanes. Using the same blood draw, the study looked at two additional independent replicas of 1 million unique cDNA reads for two donors, one aged 18 to 30 and the other aged 80 or older. The donors were divided into four age groups: young (average 16 years), middle-aged (almost 40), aged (about 56) and long-lived (about 84).

Overall study outcomes, separate from this receptor: Total diversity estimates from one million sequenced T cells were considered lower bounds and underestimates. The long-lived group showed more naive CD4+ T cells, fewer expanded clones and increased TCR diversity than the aged group, suggesting age selection. Because the CMV infection status of the donors was unknown, age-related changes in expanded clonotypes may potentially have been confounded. Since profiling was done on bulk unsorted PBMCs, naive and antigen-experienced compartments could not be conclusively compared. The percentage of naive T cells measured by flow cytometry correlated strongly with observed TCR beta diversity. Observed TCR beta diversity per million T cells fell roughly linearly with age, and a significant reduction was already apparent by age around 39.

Systemically healthy Caucasian individuals from Russia, 35 to 50 in total and aged 6 to 90 years, were included as donors. Roughly 10 milliliters of peripheral blood were drawn from each donor into EDTA-treated Vacutainer tubes. PBMCs were isolated by Ficoll-Paque density-gradient centrifugation, with at least 7 million obtained per sample. Total RNA, at least 6 micrograms per sample, was extracted from PBMCs with Trizol reagent. Naive CD45RAhigh/CD27high T cell percentages were measured by flow cytometry on a PBMC aliquot from every donor. Including cysteine and phenylalanine, the CDR3 has 14 amino acids. The CDR3 DNA has 42 bases and is translated from base 1. The germline V gene supplies CDR1 MNHEY and CDR2 SVGEGT. V is shortened by 3 bases, J by 0 bases, and the region joining them spans 8 bases. Libraries were prepared through 5' RACE. Instrument used: Illumina HiSeq 2500. A second roughly 6 to 12 cycle PCR used a sample-barcoded 5' primer and a J-beta primer mix. Each TCR beta cDNA molecule received a unique molecular identifier from a template-switch 5' adaptor carrying 12 random nucleotides. At least 2.5 million CDR3-containing paired-end reads were obtained from each sample. First-strand cDNA synthesis was performed from all RNA using the Mint cDNA synthesis kit, with priming by a TRBC-specific oligonucleotide. All cDNA was treated with uracil-DNA glycosylase and then went through a first 18-cycle PCR with the universal primers M1SS and BC2_uni_R. In the paper's pipeline: For normalization, 1 million high-quality reads were randomly selected from each sample, with every read carrying a distinct molecular identifier. Reads sharing molecular identifiers were discarded rather than binned into consensus sequences. MiTCR, set to a Q25 quality threshold and the strictest error-elimination algorithm, was used for CDR3 identification, clonotype clustering and error correction. Lower-bound total TCR beta diversity was estimated with a nonparametric unseen species model using Euler transformation. TCRdb reworked the public reads: Q25 trimming with fastp, MiXCR clone assembly, productive beta chains retained. Identical CDR3 protein sequences are pooled into one entry, listed with their most common genes and DNA. These V and J calls rely on TCRdb rather than the paper's analysis. The sample table holds 550,000 to 800,000 distinct CDR3 sequences, of which 21% were seen once. Together, the top ten hold roughly 3.4% of the sample.

The V and J genes are TRBV6-2 or TRBV6-3 and TRBJ2-5, with no confident D gene call. The TCR sequence derives from a man aged 70-80 years in good health. Sequenced input: blood. The CDR3 protein: CASSYLLYQETQYF. In nucleotides, the sequence is TGTGCCAGCAGTTATCTGCTGTACCAAGAGACCCAGTACTTC.